This T cell receptor beta chain was identified during a study of cytomegalovirus exposure and HLA in healthy donors. Overall study: Among 398 genotyped donors, 80% to 90% fell in the Caucasian-associated ancestry cluster. Study results and caveats: A later analysis appeared to link common viral pathogens to several of the most significant clusters. Most likely, a cluster of highly shared sequence variants arose as a sequencing artifact.

Donors in the study were healthy people who gave bone marrow. CDR3 length: 20 residues. The PCR was carried out with 60 Vbeta primers and 13 Jbeta primers. Some clones are missing from TCRdb's copy, which holds only in-frame ones; the method was immunoSEQ multiplex PCR. Seen here are about 150,000 clones, under 90% observed once, and the top ten hold around 5%. As regards this clone: Its antigen is unknown.

The TCR sequence derives from a man aged 18 to 29 in good health and CMV-seronegative. The sequencing input was PBMCs. The V and J genes are TRBV21-1 and TRBJ2-1; no check of the table's D call, TRBD2, against the DNA was made. TRBV21-1 is a documented pseudogene. This CDR3 reads CASSKGLAGAHTSSYNEQFF. The CDR3 DNA reads as TGTGCCAGCAGCAAGGGACTAGCGGGGGCCCATACCAGCTCCTACAATGAGCAGTTCTTC.